This entry lists 15 T cell receptor beta chains sequenced from one sample in a study of identical twins. Via MiXCR, TCRdb re-called the 5' RACE reads, giving one row per CDR3 protein. The sample has 700,000 to 950,000 distinct CDR3 sequences, roughly an eighth seen once; the top ten hold 1.5% to 2%. The data also belong to a second study, concerning yellow fever vaccine responses in identical twins.

The sequenced sample was PBMCs. The receptors derive from a woman younger than 30 in good health.

V is TRBV4-2 and J is TRBJ1-1; TRBD1 might be the D (6 bases). Trimming cost V 0 bases and J 1 base, with 9 bases left between them. The germline gives CDR1 LGHNA, CDR2 YNFKEQ. This CDR3 is 15 amino acids long. CDR3 nucleotide sequence: TGTGCCAGCAGCCAAGAAGGGGGGCCGAACACTGAAGCTTTCTTT. This sequence encodes CASSQEGGPNTEAFF.

The rearrangement links TRBV10-3 to TRBJ2-3; 10 bases agree with TRBD1. The ends lost 11 bases at V and 5 bases at J; junction bases unmatched: 10. The CDR3 has 14 residues. Germline-derived CDR1 and CDR2 are ENHRY and SYGVKD. The CDR3 DNA sequence: TGTGCCGCCAAACGGGACAGGGGAGGAGATACGCAGTATTTT. Amino acid sequence: CAAKRDRGGDTQYF.

This clonotype was detected a few times. The V call is TRBV7-8, the J call TRBJ2-7; tentative D call: TRBD2 (6 bases). Per germline, CDR1 SGHVS and CDR2 FQNEAQ. V lost 0 bases and J 9 bases, leaving 12 bases between the germline ends. The CDR3 sequence is 13 residues long. This CDR3 reads CASSLAPGDRQYF. The CDR3 DNA reads TGTGCCAGCAGCTTAGCCCCGGGAGATCGGCAGTACTTC. Full variable domain (remainder filled in from reference TRBV7-8 and TRBJ2-7): GAGVSQSPRYKVAKRGQDVALRCDPISGHVSLFWYQQALGQGPEFLTYFQNEAQLDKSGLPSDRFFAERPEGSVSTLKIQRTQQEDSAVYLCASSLAPGDRQYFGPGTRLTVT.

Written as DNA, the CDR3 is TGTGCCAGCAGCCATGGCGGACTAGCGACAGATACGCAGTATTTT. This sequence encodes CASSHGGLATDTQYF. The chain joins TRBV4-2 to TRBJ2-3; 9 nucleotides match TRBD2. Germline CDR1 is LGHNA and CDR2 is YNFKEQ. Germline trimming cut 3 bases from V and 3 bases from J; bases unmatched to any gene: 4. The CDR3 sequence is 15 residues long.

This clonotype was recorded at least ten times. The genes are TRBV20-1 and TRBJ1-5, with D perhaps TRBD1 (5 bases). The CDR3 spans 12 residues. V lost 1 base, J lost 5 bases, and 6 bases lay in between. Germline V gene data show CDR1 as DFQATT and CDR2 as SNEGSKA (reference sequence). CDR3 sequence: CSARVGDQPQHF. The CDR3 DNA sequence: TGCAGTGCTAGAGTGGGGGATCAGCCCCAGCATTTT.

This clonotype has a handful of counts. CDR3 in amino acids: CASSYGRAVQETQYF. The DNA of the CDR3 is TGTGCCAGCAGTTATGGCAGGGCCGTACAAGAGACCCAGTACTTC. The rearrangement links TRBV12-3 or TRBV12-4 to TRBJ2-5; the D gene is possibly TRBD1 (5 bases). The CDR3 has 15 residues. The ends were cut back, 4 bases at V and 2 bases at J, with 14 bases in the middle.

The J gene is TRBJ1-5, the V gene TRBV18; D ambiguous. CDR1 is KGHSH, CDR2 LQKENI, per germline. The CDR3 is made up of 14 amino acids. Trimming left V 6 bases short and J 6 bases short, with 15 bases between. In DNA, the CDR3 is TGTGCCAGCTCCCCCGAGTTCACGGGTCAGCCCCAGCATTTT. Translated: CASSPEFTGQPQHF.

This clonotype was found a few times. This chain links TRBV7-3 with TRBJ2-2; D call uncertain. The V and J ends lost 3 bases and 9 bases respectively, with 17 bases between them. This CDR3 has 15 amino acids. CDR1 is SGHTA, CDR2 FQGTGA, per germline. The chain's CDR3 is CASSFTDVHPWELFF. DNA for the CDR3: TGTGCCAGCAGCTTCACGGACGTGCATCCGTGGGAGCTGTTTTTT. Variable domain in full (rest from reference TRBV7-3 and TRBJ2-2): GAGVSQTPSNKVTEKGKYVELRCDPISGHTALYWYRQSLGQGPEFLIYFQGTGAADDSGLPNDRFFAVRPEGSVSTLKIQRTERGDSAVYLCASSFTDVHPWELFFGEGSRLTVL.

This clonotype appeared a few times. The V call is TRBV25-1, the J call TRBJ1-6; D is possibly TRBD1 (6 bases). Germline loops: CDR1 MGHDK, CDR2 SYGVNS. This CDR3 has 16 amino acids. V dropped 4 bases and J dropped 7 bases, with 17 bases sitting between them. DNA of the CDR3: TGTGCCAGCAGTGCCCCCCCGACAGGATCAAATTCACCCCTCCACTTT. Translation gives CASSAPPTGSNSPLHF.

This clonotype was picked up many times. The rearrangement uses TRBV20-1 and TRBJ2-5, with D possibly TRBD1 on 6 matching bases. Germline CDR1 is DFQATT and CDR2 is SNEGSKA (reference sequence). The CDR3 spans 13 residues. V was pared by 3 bases and J by 1 base, with 9 bases between. The CDR3 nucleotides read TGCAGTGCTAGGAGGGGGTCCCAAGAGACCCAGTACTTC. It encodes CSARRGSQETQYF.

This clonotype appeared many times. V is TRBV7-9 and J is TRBJ2-2; no firm D call. The CDR3 totals 12 residues. Between the trimmed V and J ends, which lost 6 bases and 7 bases, there was a span of 9 bases. Germline-derived CDR1 and CDR2 are SEHNR and FQNEAQ (reference sequence). Written as DNA, the CDR3 is TGTGCCAGCAGTTTCGGTGGCGGGGAGCTGTTTTTT. It encodes CASSFGGGELFF.

This clonotype appeared a few times. The rearrangement links TRBV14 to TRBJ2-3, with 8 bases lining up with TRBD2. This CDR3 comprises 17 residues. Trimming removed 0 bases from V and 3 bases from J; junction bases left unmatched: 8. From germline, CDR1 is SGHDN and CDR2 FVKESK. The CDR3 is CASSQEATSVLTDTQYF. The CDR3 DNA sequence: TGTGCCAGCAGCCAAGAGGCGACTAGCGTTCTGACAGATACGCAGTATTTT.

In this sample, this clonotype turned up a few times. This chain joins TRBV10-3 and TRBJ2-3, with 10 bases matching TRBD2. This CDR3 has 18 residues. The V and J ends lost 10 bases and 6 bases, in that order; junction bases with no gene match: 22. Germline lookup yields CDR1 ENHRY and CDR2 SYGVKD. CDR3 DNA sequence: TGTGCCACCCACGCCATCGCCGCTACTAGCGGGGTCCTGGATACGCAGTATTTT. Residues: CATHAIAATSGVLDTQYF.

This clonotype was seen a handful of times. J is TRBJ2-1 and V is TRBV28; D is possibly TRBD2 (5 bases). Germline-derived CDR1 and CDR2 are MDHEN and SYDVKM. The CDR3 covers 15 residues. The V gene lost 2 bases and the J gene lost 7 bases, with 15 bases spanning the gap. This CDR3 reads CASSLTWAGMNEQFF. DNA of the CDR3: TGTGCCAGCAGTTTAACGTGGGCGGGTATGAATGAGCAGTTCTTC.

The chain joins TRBV20-1 to TRBJ2-1; D not resolved. V lost 0 bases, J lost 0 bases, and 12 bases lay in between. CDR1 DFQATT and CDR2 SNEGSKA come from the germline V gene (reference sequence). The CDR3 is made up of 16 amino acids. The CDR3 is CSARDPKPSSYNEQFF. The DNA of the CDR3 is TGCAGTGCTAGAGACCCCAAACCAAGCTCCTACAATGAGCAGTTCTTC.